These 15 T cell receptor beta chains originate from one sample sequenced in a study of shared clonotypes between healthy human individuals. TCRdb's table, derived via immunoSEQ multiplex PCR, lists solely in-frame clones and lacks some. The sample gives over a million clones, approximately 96% of which show up once; 1.2% is in the top ten. Sequenced input: naive CD4+ T cells sorted from blood. The subset: CD45RA+ positively selected. The receptors derive from a man aged 30 to 39 in good health.

The CDR3 is CSVRTGPGELFF. CDR3 sequence (DNA): TGCAGCGTCAGAACCGGTCCCGGGGAGCTGTTTTTT. The chain links TRBV29-1 to TRBJ2-2; D remains ambiguous. With 6 bases removed from V and 6 bases from J, the gap between germline ends came to 11 bases. The CDR3 consists of 12 residues. Germline CDR1 and CDR2: SQVTM and ANQGSEA.

The rearrangement links TRBV7-9 to TRBJ1-1, with TRBD1 as a possible D gene (6 bases). The CDR3 is 17 residues long. Trimming removed 4 bases from V and 3 bases from J, with 21 bases in between. CDR1 and CDR2 (germline): SEHNR, FQNEAQ (reference sequence). The CDR3 coding sequence is TGTGCCAGCAGCTGGAGATTCTTAGGGGGGCGGGACACTGAAGCTTTCTTT. Amino acids: CASSWRFLGGRDTEAFF.

The rearrangement uses TRBV4-2 and TRBJ2-2, with a weak D call TRBD2 (5 bases). V was pared by 0 bases and J by 0 bases, with 14 bases between. Germline CDR1 LGHNA, CDR2 YNFKEQ. The CDR3 loop spans 18 amino acids. The CDR3 coding sequence is TGTGCCAGCAGCCAAGAAGAGTTAGCGACTACGAACACCGGGGAGCTGTTTTTT. It yields the protein CASSQEELATTNTGELFF.

The chain links TRBV19 to TRBJ2-2; D is ambiguous. This CDR3 has 15 amino acids. CDR1 LNHDA and CDR2 SQIVND come from the germline V gene (reference sequence). V lost 2 bases and J lost 2, with 9 bases in between. The CDR3 sequence is CASSIYEFNTGELFF. CDR3 sequence (DNA): TGTGCCAGTAGTATATATGAGTTTAACACCGGGGAGCTGTTTTTT.

The V call is TRBV6-1, the J call TRBJ2-3; 12 positions match TRBD2. Germline-derived CDR1 and CDR2 are MNHNS and SASEGT. J lost 6 bases, V lost 4 bases, and 8 bases had no gene match. CDR3 length: 16 amino acids. The CDR3 nucleotides are TGTGCCAGCAGTGGGTCTACTAGCGGGAGGCCCGATACGCAGTATTTT. Protein: CASSGSTSGRPDTQYF.

This rearrangement joins TRBV18 to TRBJ2-3; 9 nucleotides match TRBD2. Germline lookup yields CDR1 KGHSH and CDR2 LQKENI. This CDR3 has 19 residues. V lost 3 bases to trimming and J lost 4 bases; unmatched junction nucleotides: 17. CDR3 region: CASSPLQRGGRAFPDTQYF. The CDR3 nucleotides are TGTGCCAGCTCACCCCTACAGAGGGGCGGGAGGGCCTTCCCAGATACGCAGTATTTT.

The chain employs TRBV28 and TRBJ2-1; 11 positions agree with TRBD2. The CDR3 runs 19 residues. Germline V CDR1 and CDR2: MDHEN, SYDVKM. The V and J ends lost 4 bases and 0 bases, in that order; junction bases with no gene match: 11. The CDR3 loop is CASSWDTGTSGPSYNEQFF. The CDR3 DNA reads TGTGCCAGCAGTTGGGATACTGGGACTAGCGGCCCCTCCTACAATGAGCAGTTCTTC.

The chain joins TRBV6-1 to TRBJ2-1; D may be TRBD2 (6 bases). V shed 2 bases and J shed 6 bases, with 14 bases lying between them. Germline-derived CDR1 and CDR2 are MNHNS and SASEGT. CDR3 size: 15 residues. CDR3 in DNA: TGTGCCAGCAGTGAACGGAGACTAGAACGCAATGAGCAGTTCTTC. Its translation: CASSERRLERNEQFF.

V gene TRBV9 combines with J gene TRBJ2-1; a possible D gene is TRBD2 (6 bases). This CDR3 spans 15 amino acids. Trimming removed 0 bases at V and 3 bases at J, with 10 bases between. Germline V CDR1 and CDR2: SGDLS, YYNGEE. CDR3 region: CASSVGLEVYNEQFF. The CDR3 DNA follows: TGTGCCAGCAGCGTAGGACTAGAGGTCTACAATGAGCAGTTCTTC.

The chain carries TRBV29-1 and TRBJ1-2, with D unresolved. The CDR3 spans 13 residues. Germline values: CDR1 SQVTM, CDR2 ANQGSEA. The ends were cut back, 4 bases at V and 0 bases at J, with 9 bases in the middle. The CDR3 bases are TGCAGCGTTGGGAGCTGGGCTAACTATGGCTACACCTTC. This sequence encodes CSVGSWANYGYTF.

V and J are TRBV5-5 and TRBJ2-2, with 11 bases fitting TRBD2. The V segment lost 3 bases and the J segment 5 bases; nucleotides outside the gene matches: 9. CDR1 is SGHKS and CDR2 is YYEKEE in the germline V gene (reference sequence). The CDR3 has 17 residues. The DNA for the CDR3 is TGTGCCAGCAGCTGGCCACTAGCGGGAGCATATACCGGGGAGCTGTTTTTT. Translated: CASSWPLAGAYTGELFF.

The chain couples TRBV11-3 to TRBJ2-7, with 9 bases lining up with TRBD2. The CDR3 has 15 residues. Trimming at V came to 11 bases and at J to 2 bases, leaving 13 bases not matched to a gene. Germline V CDR1 and CDR2: SGHNT, YENEEA. The CDR3 region is CAGRKLSGRPYEQYF. The CDR3 coding sequence is TGTGCCGGAAGAAAGTTGAGCGGGAGGCCCTACGAGCAGTACTTC.

This clone was seen a single time. The J gene is TRBJ2-7, the V gene TRBV19; 10 positions agree with TRBD1. Looked up from germline, CDR1 is LNHDA and CDR2 is SQIVND (reference sequence). The CDR3 runs 19 residues. V trimming: 1 base; J trimming: 1 base; junction bases outside the gene matches: 13. The CDR3 loop is CASSIGPYGQGGRSYEQYF. The CDR3 DNA sequence: TGTGCCAGTAGTATAGGCCCTTACGGACAGGGGGGACGGTCCTACGAGCAGTACTTC.

This chain joins TRBV10-3 and TRBJ2-3; D unclear. Trimming removed 0 bases at V and 1 base at J, with 8 bases between. CDR1 is ENHRY, CDR2 SYGVKD, per germline. The CDR3 covers 15 residues. CDR3 region: CAISESSHGTDTQYF. Here the CDR3 DNA reads TGTGCCATCAGTGAGTCTAGCCATGGCACAGATACGCAGTATTTT.

This clone was recorded a few times. The V call is TRBV7-3, the J call TRBJ2-7; the D gene could be TRBD1 or TRBD2 (5 bases each). Germline V gene lookup returns CDR1 SGHTA and CDR2 FQGTGA. The V end lost 3 bases, the J end lost 9 bases, and 15 bases lay between the germline ends. The CDR3 sequence is 13 residues long. CDR3 region: CASSLERGRGQYF. CDR3 sequence (DNA): TGTGCCAGCAGCTTGGAGAGGGGCCGGGGGCAGTACTTC.